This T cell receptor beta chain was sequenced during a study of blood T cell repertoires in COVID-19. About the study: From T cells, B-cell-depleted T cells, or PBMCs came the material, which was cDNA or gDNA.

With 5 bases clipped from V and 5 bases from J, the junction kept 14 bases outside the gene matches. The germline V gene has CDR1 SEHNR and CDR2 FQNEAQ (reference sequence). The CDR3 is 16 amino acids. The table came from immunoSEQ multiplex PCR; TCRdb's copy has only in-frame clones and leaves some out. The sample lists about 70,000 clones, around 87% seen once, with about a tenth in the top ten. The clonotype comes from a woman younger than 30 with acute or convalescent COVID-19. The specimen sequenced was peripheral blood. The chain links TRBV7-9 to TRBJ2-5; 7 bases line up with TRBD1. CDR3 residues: CASSPKTGVMEETQYF. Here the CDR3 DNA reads TGTGCCAGCAGCCCAAAAACAGGGGTCATGGAGGAGACCCAGTACTTC.